The 4 T cell receptor beta chains given below trace back to one sample, sequenced in a study of CD8+CD57+ T cells in acquired aplastic anemia. Genomic DNA, serving as template, underwent TCR beta VDJ and CDR3 profiling. TCRdb analysed the reads with MiXCR anew, one entry per CDR3 protein. Among around 170,000 distinct CDR3 sequences listed, roughly half were seen once. Sample: sorted CD4+, CD8+, or CD8+CD57+ T cells (not recorded which) from PBMCs. These TCRs come from a human donor in good health.

Comment on this clonotype: A read error may be the cause here, since a much bigger clone is one base away. The V gene is TRBV4-1, the J gene TRBJ1-6; possibly TRBD1 for D (5 bases). V lost 4 bases, J lost 5 bases, and 18 bases lay in between. This CDR3 is 17 amino acids long. Germline lookup yields CDR1 MGHRA and CDR2 YSYEKL. The CDR3 here is CASSPWGVPANNSPLHF. In nucleotides, the CDR3 is TGCGCCAGCAGCCCTTGGGGGGTGCCGGCTAATAATTCACCCCTCCACTTT.

The CDR3 DNA reads as TGTGCCATCAGTCCAGCGGGGGGCCTCAGCTCCTACAATGAGCAGTTCTTC. Residues: CAISPAGGLSSYNEQFF. The chain recombines TRBV10-3 with TRBJ2-1; 9 bases line up with TRBD2. V gave up 5 bases and J gave up 0 bases; unmatched junction bases: 8. CDR3 length equals 17 residues. Germline V gene lookup returns CDR1 ENHRY and CDR2 SYGVKD.

This clonotype appeared many times. The V gene is TRBV7-9, the J gene TRBJ2-1; D is unresolved. This CDR3 region has 12 residues. Deletions cut 5 bases from V and 3 bases from J, with 5 bases between. Germline lookup yields CDR1 SEHNR and CDR2 FQNEAQ (reference sequence). The CDR3 nucleotides read TGTGCCAGCAGCCTCTTCTACAATGAGCAGTTCTTC. Amino acids: CASSLFYNEQFF.

This clonotype has ten or more counts. V and J are TRBV12-3 or TRBV12-4 and TRBJ1-1; TRBD1 matches 7 bases. There are 14 residues in the CDR3. The V gene end was trimmed by 6 bases and the J gene end by 0 bases; junction bases not matched to a gene: 4. The chain's CDR3 is CASRRDRMNTEAFF. DNA of the CDR3: TGTGCCAGCAGACGGGACAGAATGAACACTGAAGCTTTCTTT.